Below are 20 T cell receptor beta chains sequenced from a single sample in a study of regulatory T cells in long-lasting Graves disease. TCR beta libraries were built with iRepertoire HTBI primers and Arm-PCR of CDR3 regions. TCRdb passed the multiplex PCR reads through MiXCR, listing each CDR3 protein once. The sample consists of 620,000 or so distinct CDR3 sequences, less than 20% of them appearing once. Indicated time point: newly diagnosed GD, antithyroid drugs for less than 3 months. TCR sequences were obtained from RNA taken from PBMCs. The same data also contributed to another study, on T cells in Graves' hyperthyroidism and ophthalmopathy.

Sample: peripheral blood mononuclear cells (PBMCs), taken at new diagnosis, from a patient treated with antithyroid drugs. These TCRs come from a woman aged 25 to 39 with Graves disease.

CDR3 nucleotides: TGTGCCAGCAGCCCGTTTGGGACTGGGACAGATACGCAGTATTTT. Protein: CASSPFGTGTDTQYF. The rearrangement links TRBV7-6 to TRBJ2-3; perhaps TRBD2 as D (6 bases). The ends were cut back, 5 bases at V and 3 bases at J, with 15 bases in the middle. Germline V gene sequence: CDR1 SGHVS, CDR2 FNYEAQ. This CDR3 is 15 amino acids long.

The J gene is TRBJ2-7, the V gene TRBV5-4; 8 nucleotides line up with TRBD2. There are 15 residues in the CDR3. The J segment lost 6 bases and the V segment lost 4 bases, leaving 12 bases of the junction unmatched. The germline gives CDR1 SGHNT, CDR2 YYREEE (reference sequence). CDR3 DNA: TGTGCCAGCAGCCCCCGGGGAGCGGGAGTGACCGAGCAGTACTTC. Residues: CASSPRGAGVTEQYF.

This chain connects TRBV7-9 to TRBJ1-1; TRBD1 aligns across 9 bases. The CDR3 runs to 13 residues. Looked up from germline, CDR1 is SEHNR and CDR2 is FQNEAQ (reference sequence). Germline trimming cut 7 bases from V and 8 bases from J; bases unmatched to any gene: 8. In DNA form, the CDR3 reads TGTGCCAGCACCATCGCACAGGGGGCGGAAGCTTTCTTT. Its translation is CASTIAQGAEAFF.

This clonotype was detected a few times. The chain is built from TRBV6-1 and TRBJ1-1; D gene unclear. CDR1 and CDR2 (germline): MNHNS, SASEGT. This CDR3 is 14 amino acids long. V lost 2 bases and J 5 bases, leaving 12 bases between the germline ends. The CDR3 is CASSEIRAGTEAFF. CDR3 nucleotide sequence: TGTGCCAGCAGTGAAATTAGGGCAGGTACTGAAGCTTTCTTT.

In this sample, this clonotype turned up a few times. The chain's CDR3 is CSVRGGADTQYF. The CDR3 DNA follows: TGCAGCGTCCGCGGGGGGGCAGATACGCAGTATTTT. The chain has TRBV29-1 and TRBJ2-3; 9 nucleotides match TRBD2. V lost 6 bases, J lost 4 bases, and 2 bases stayed unmatched. CDR1 and CDR2 (germline): SQVTM, ANQGSEA. The CDR3 is made up of 12 amino acids.

The J gene is TRBJ2-7, the V gene TRBV10-2; D remains ambiguous. The germline V gene encodes CDR1 WSHSY and CDR2 SAAADI. The CDR3 totals 14 residues. Trimming removed 9 bases at V and 2 bases at J, with 17 bases between. The CDR3 protein is CASSGPGGAYEQYF. CDR3 coding DNA: TGCGCCAGTTCGGGCCCCGGTGGGGCCTACGAGCAGTACTTC.

The chain is built from TRBV7-2 and TRBJ1-1; D unclear. Trimming took off 3 bases at V and 2 bases at J, with 13 bases between the two ends. CDR3 length equals 15 residues. Germline CDR1 reads SGHTA; CDR2 reads FQGNSA. CDR3 sequence: CASSLEPGLNTEAFF. Here the CDR3 DNA reads TGTGCCAGCAGCTTGGAACCGGGGTTAAACACTGAAGCTTTCTTT. The full variable domain, in which reference TRBV7-2 and TRBJ1-1 provide the parts outside the CDR3, is GAGVSQSPSNKVTEKGKDVELRCDPISGHTALYWYRQSLGQGLEFLIYFQGNSAPDKSGLPSDRFSAERTGGSVSTLTIQRTQQEDSAVYLCASSLEPGLNTEAFFGQGTRLTVV.

In its sample, this clonotype was seen many times. The V call is TRBV9, the J call TRBJ1-5, with D unresolved. V dropped 2 bases and J dropped 0 bases, with 15 bases sitting between them. This CDR3 has 17 amino acids. From germline, CDR1 is SGDLS and CDR2 YYNGEE. In DNA form, the CDR3 reads TGTGCCAGCAGCGTTAGGGCCCGGGCAGATAGCAATCAGCCCCAGCATTTT. Translation: CASSVRARADSNQPQHF.

This clonotype occurred many times. DNA of the CDR3: TGTGCCAGCAGTTTAGCCAGCCTAATCTCCACAGATACGCAGTATTTT. This translates into CASSLASLISTDTQYF. The rearrangement links TRBV28 to TRBJ2-3; D gene unclear. The CDR3 is 16 amino acids. The V gene lost 2 bases and the J gene lost 2 bases, with 14 bases spanning the gap. CDR1 and CDR2 (germline): MDHEN, SYDVKM.

This clonotype showed up just once. The CDR3 spells CASSLTQLAGAGDTQYF. CDR3 sequence (DNA): TGTGCCAGCAGCTTGACCCAACTAGCGGGAGCGGGAGATACGCAGTATTTT. The chain couples TRBV7-9 to TRBJ2-3, with TRBD2 identical over 11 bases. The CDR3 covers 17 residues. After removal of 3 bases from V and 5 bases from J, the junction contained 10 bases not matched to a gene. The germline V gene has CDR1 SEHNR and CDR2 FQNEAQ (reference sequence). Looking up the rest from reference TRBV7-9 and TRBJ2-3 gives the full variable domain: DTGVSQNPRHKITKRGQNVTFRCDPISEHNRLYWYRQTLGQGPEFLTYFQNEAQLEKSRLLSDRFSAERPKGSFSTLEIQRTEQGDSAMYLCASSLTQLAGAGDTQYFGPGTRLTVL.

The chain has TRBV6-1 and TRBJ2-3; 8 bases are shared with TRBD1. The ends lost 3 bases at V and 2 bases at J; junction bases unmatched: 4. This CDR3 comprises 15 residues. The germline V gene has CDR1 MNHNS and CDR2 SASEGT. As DNA, the CDR3 is TGTGCCAGCAGTGAGCGACAGGGGTCCACAGATACGCAGTATTTT. It is translated as CASSERQGSTDTQYF.

This clonotype was detected only once. A much larger clone sits a single nucleotide away, making a read error possible. The chain combines TRBV29-1 with TRBJ1-2; D unresolved. Looked up from germline, CDR1 is SQVTM and CDR2 is ANQGSEA. CDR3 length equals 13 residues. The CDR3 DNA reads as TGCAGCGTCGTCCCCCCGGGAGGCTATGGCTACGCCTTC. Protein sequence: CSVVPPGGYGYAF.

This clonotype was counted at least ten times. The chain joins TRBV19 to TRBJ2-1, with D perhaps given as TRBD1 or TRBD2 (5 bases each). The CDR3 covers 13 residues. V was shortened by 1 base and J by 5 bases, with 6 bases between the two germline ends. Germline CDR1 and CDR2: LNHDA and SQIVND (reference sequence). CDR3: CASSIGGNNEQFF. The CDR3 bases are TGTGCCAGTAGTATAGGGGGGAACAATGAGCAGTTCTTC.

This clonotype was picked up many times. This chain uses TRBV9 with TRBJ2-1; TRBD2 matches 8 bases. The CDR3 totals 16 residues. Germline CDR1 and CDR2: SGDLS and YYNGEE. V lost 4 bases, J lost 5 bases, and 11 bases stayed unmatched. CDR3 region: CASSPRGLVGDNEQFF. CDR3 nucleotides: TGTGCCAGCAGCCCCCGGGGACTAGTGGGAGACAATGAGCAGTTCTTC.

The chain is built from TRBV29-1 and TRBJ2-3, with TRBD2 matching 12 bases. The CDR3 covers 17 residues. V lost 0 bases and J lost 4; bases outside the gene matches: 8. Germline loops: CDR1 SQVTM, CDR2 ANQGSEA. In nucleotides, the CDR3 is TGCAGCGTTGAAGAAATTCTGACTAGCGGGAGCTCAGATACGCAGTATTTT. It is translated as CSVEEILTSGSSDTQYF.

This clonotype has ten or more counts. The rearrangement links TRBV7-2 to TRBJ1-2; D not certain. This CDR3 has 12 amino acids. Looked up from germline, CDR1 is SGHTA and CDR2 is FQGNSA. Trimming shortened V by 1 base and J by 13 bases, and 13 bases separated the two germline ends. This chain's CDR3 is CASSLGAAVGTF. Here the CDR3 DNA reads TGTGCCAGCAGCTTAGGGGCGGCTGTTGGCACCTTC.

The chain uses TRBV4-1 and TRBJ1-5, with D perhaps matching TRBD1 (5 bases). The CDR3 contains 15 residues. Per the germline V gene, CDR1 is MGHRA and CDR2 is YSYEKL. Trimming removed 4 bases from V and 3 bases from J, with 13 bases in between. The CDR3: CASSLGTVANQPQHF. The CDR3 DNA is TGCGCCAGCAGCCTTGGGACGGTTGCCAATCAGCCCCAGCATTTT.

This chain links TRBV3-1 with TRBJ2-3, with TRBD2 matching 7 bases. Germline V gives CDR1 LGHDT, CDR2 YNNKEL (reference sequence). The CDR3 loop spans 15 amino acids. Trimming cost V 4 bases and J 4 bases; bases outside gene matches: 8. The CDR3 reads CASSPSSGNADTQYF. The DNA for the CDR3 is TGTGCCAGCAGCCCCTCGAGCGGGAACGCAGATACGCAGTATTTT.

V and J are TRBV3-1 and TRBJ2-2, with unresolved D. CDR3 length: 13 residues. The V and J ends lost 5 bases and 6 bases respectively, with 10 bases between them. Germline V CDR1 and CDR2: LGHDT, YNNKEL (reference sequence). CDR3 loop: CASSAIAAGELFF. CDR3 bases: TGTGCCAGCAGCGCCATAGCAGCCGGGGAGCTGTTTTTT.

The chain carries TRBV2 and TRBJ2-7; TRBD1 agrees at 7 bases. Looked up from germline, CDR1 is SNHLY and CDR2 is FYNNEI. Germline trimming cut 6 bases from V and 3 bases from J; bases unmatched to any gene: 11. This CDR3 has 15 residues. CDR3 amino acids: CASSAVGQMRYEQYF. In nucleotides, the CDR3 is TGTGCCAGCAGCGCAGTGGGACAGATGCGCTACGAGCAGTACTTC. The whole variable domain, filled in from reference TRBV2 and TRBJ2-7, reads EPEVTQTPSHQVTQMGQEVILRCVPISNHLYFYWYRQILGQKVEFLVSFYNNEISEKSEIFDDQFSVERPDGSNFTLKIRSTKLEDSAMYFCASSAVGQMRYEQYFGPGTRLTVT.